This T cell receptor (beta chain) was recorded in a study of cytomegalovirus exposure and HLA in healthy donors. General study findings and limits: Per published reports, the classifier diagnosed cytomegalovirus status with high specificity and sensitivity.

With 60 Vbeta and 13 Jbeta primers, the PCR was carried out. This table comes from immunoSEQ multiplex PCR, and its TCRdb copy is limited to in-frame clones, with some not included. The repertoire holds approximately 130,000 clones, with roughly four fifths as singletons. Trimming took 4 bases from V and 2 from J, leaving 10 bases between them. This CDR3 has 13 amino acids. The V gene's germline CDR1 is SGHRS and CDR2 YFSETQ. A word on this clone: Its antigen is unidentified.

The clonotype was recovered from a man aged 18 to 35 in good health and CMV-seronegative. What was sequenced was PBMCs. This chain joins TRBV5-1 and TRBJ2-7; D possibly corresponds to TRBD1 (6 bases). CDR3 sequence (DNA): TGCGCCAGCAGCCGGGACAAAACCTACGAGCAGTACTTC. As protein: CASSRDKTYEQYF.